One and the same sample provided the 3 T cell receptor beta chains below, sequenced in a study of shared clonotypes between healthy human individuals. Here immunoSEQ multiplex PCR was the method, and the copy in TCRdb shows in-frame clones only, minus some. The sample lists around 600,000 clones; 98% were seen once. CD8 cells regarded as naive lacked CD45RO, were positively chosen for CCR7, and omitted terminally differentiated effector memory CD45RA+ cells. Sequenced: naive CD8+ T cells sorted from blood. These receptors were taken from a man aged 30 to 39 in good health.

This clone was counted a single time. V gene TRBV9 combines with J gene TRBJ2-1; 10 nucleotides match TRBD2. CDR1 SGDLS and CDR2 YYNGEE come from the germline V gene. Germline trimming cut 7 bases from V and 8 bases from J; bases unmatched to any gene: 9. The CDR3 consists of 14 residues. Here the CDR3 reads CASDLAGVGDEQFF. Here the CDR3 DNA reads TGTGCCAGCGACCTAGCGGGAGTAGGAGATGAGCAGTTCTTC.

This clone showed up just once. The V call is TRBV2, the J call TRBJ1-4, with 11 positions matching TRBD1. This CDR3 is built from 14 residues. V dropped 4 bases and J dropped 8; count of bases not matched to a gene: 3. Germline CDR1 SNHLY, CDR2 FYNNEI. This CDR3 is CASSVDRGREKLFF. The CDR3 region has the DNA TGTGCCAGCAGTGTGGACAGGGGGCGAGAAAAACTGTTTTTT.

V usage is TRBV11-2 and J usage is TRBJ2-3, with D uncertain. CDR1 is SGHAT and CDR2 is FQNNGV in the germline V gene. V lost 4 bases and J 5 bases, leaving 7 bases between the germline ends. The CDR3 length is 12 residues. The CDR3, as DNA: TGTGCCAGCAGCTCGATGGGAGATACGCAGTATTTT. It is translated as CASSSMGDTQYF.